This T cell receptor (beta chain) came from a study of cytomegalovirus exposure and HLA in healthy donors. The PCR ran on 60 Vbeta and 13 Jbeta primers. Only in-frame clones appear in the TCRdb table, and some are missing; sequencing was by immunoSEQ multiplex PCR. In all, the sample yields 150,000 to 200,000 clones. V lost 5 bases and J lost 1, with 17 bases in between. CDR1 is SEHNR and CDR2 is FQNEAQ in the germline V gene (reference sequence). This CDR3 has 16 residues. This chain connects TRBV7-9 to TRBJ1-1, with a possible D match to TRBD1 (6 bases). Specimen: PBMCs. This clonotype originated in a woman aged 18-29 years in good health and CMV-seropositive. The CDR3 is CASSRVPGQRNTEAFF. In DNA form, the CDR3 reads TGTGCCAGCAGCCGAGTACCGGGACAACGGAACACTGAAGCTTTCTTT.